Below, one T cell receptor (beta chain) is given with its context. Its antigen is not yet known. The input lacks base qualities; no much larger clone sits a single base away. These data originate in a study of IL-32 and malignant T cell survival in cutaneous lymphoma (dated by TCRdb to the early 2020s). For the study in its entirety: Whether the surviving TCR Vbeta+ T cells in IL-32 cultures were the malignant clone rather than benign T cells sharing that Vbeta was tested by high-throughput TCR sequencing. A couple of CTCL donors were studied by high-throughput TCR sequencing, confirming IL-32beta supported malignant T cell survival in vitro. General conclusions and limits of the study: The exact culture duration for the TCR-sequenced samples was not stated in the methods. The kinetics of enhanced malignant T cell survival in culture differed somewhat from one CTCL blood donor to another. TCR sequencing showed that malignant T cell TCRs persisted after in vitro culture with IL-32beta. IL-32beta appeared to support malignant T cell survival in vitro by inducing large CD14+ antigen-presenting cells that reduced apoptosis.

Genomic DNA was extracted with the QIAamp DNA Mini kit and profiled by immunoSEQ using roughly 95-450 ng of DNA template. What TCRdb holds here is the immuneACCESS table cut down to in-frame rearrangements. Part of the clones is not present; checked against another copy, under half of the missing clones reflect an unresolved V gene, and the others are unexplained. The sample table lists more than 850 clones, 84% of them with a count of one. The top ten clonotypes cover 0.67% of the sample. CDR1 and CDR2, per the germline V gene, are SGHTA and FQGNSA. Measured from the cysteine to the phenylalanine, the CDR3 is 15 residues long. The kept DNA is CDR3 alone, 45 bases in frame from the first base. The germline V and J ends show losses of 7 bases and 0 bases respectively, and no gene match explains 5 bases of the junction. Blood samples were obtained from patients with leukemic cutaneous T cell lymphoma (Sezary syndrome) who were treated at a US cutaneous lymphoma program. Peripheral blood mononuclear cells were isolated from patient blood by Ficoll centrifugation.

This chain is built from TRBV7-2 and TRBJ2-1; TRBD2 lines up with 8 middle nucleotides. This clonotype was obtained from a human donor with cutaneous T cell lymphoma. The sample consisted of blood, taken on day 0. The CDR3 sequence is CASKLSGDSYNEQFF. The bases read TGTGCCAGCAAGCTTAGCGGGGACTCCTACAATGAGCAGTTCTTC.